A single sample is the source of the 20 T cell receptor beta chains below, sequenced in a study of Ad26.COV2.S vaccination and SARS-CoV-2 variants. Libraries were prepared by immunoSEQ multiplex PCR; TCRdb keeps only in-frame clonotypes and omits some of them. The sample has about 480,000 clones, around 88% seen once. As to treatment: some 20 received Ad26.COV2.S at low or high dose, single or two shots; about 5 received placebo; per-sample allocation not given. Following the first vaccine or placebo injection, samples were taken on day 63. This specimen was peripheral blood, taken in a trial of Ad26.COV2.S vaccine versus placebo. Receptor source: a person between 18 and 65 years old who received the Ad26.COV2.S COVID-19 vaccine or a placebo.

The chain is built from TRBV5-1 and TRBJ2-1; D is possibly TRBD1 or TRBD2 (5 bases each). The CDR3 has 15 amino acids. The germline V gene encodes CDR1 SGHRS and CDR2 YFSETQ. V gave up 0 bases and J gave up 1 base, with 8 bases separating them. The CDR3, as DNA: TGCGCCAGCAGCTTGGAGCGGACATCCTACAATGAGCAGTTCTTC. It yields the protein CASSLERTSYNEQFF.

This sequence joins TRBV7-2 and TRBJ2-3; D unresolved. The V end lost 6 bases, the J end lost 7 bases, and 11 bases lay between the germline ends. This CDR3 comprises 12 residues. CDR1 is SGHTA, CDR2 FQGNSA, per germline. The CDR3 is CASRGGDHTQYF. CDR3 DNA: TGTGCCAGCAGGGGTGGCGACCATACGCAGTATTTT. Full variable domain (remainder filled in from reference TRBV7-2 and TRBJ2-3): GAGVSQSPSNKVTEKGKDVELRCDPISGHTALYWYRQSLGQGLEFLIYFQGNSAPDKSGLPSDRFSAERTGGSVSTLTIQRTQQEDSAVYLCASRGGDHTQYFGPGTRLTVL.

The V gene is TRBV7-2, the J gene TRBJ2-7; D is unclear. The CDR3 spans 15 residues. The germline CDR1 and CDR2 sequences are SGHTA and FQGNSA. Trimming removed 2 bases from V and 4 bases from J, with 15 bases in between. The CDR3 reads CASSLYLFAGYEQYF. Here the CDR3 DNA reads TGTGCCAGCAGCTTATACTTATTCGCCGGTTACGAGCAGTACTTC.

This chain joins TRBV5-1 and TRBJ2-3, with unresolved D. The CDR3 loop spans 16 amino acids. V was clipped by 3 bases and J by 2 bases, with 16 bases between them. Germline V gives CDR1 SGHRS, CDR2 YFSETQ. The CDR3 is CASSWVAGPVTDTQYF. The CDR3 DNA follows: TGCGCCAGCAGCTGGGTAGCCGGTCCCGTCACAGATACGCAGTATTTT.

The chain carries TRBV10-3 and TRBJ1-6; D unresolved. The CDR3 runs 14 residues. V lost 6 bases, J lost 7 bases, and 13 bases lay in between. Germline V gene sequence: CDR1 ENHRY, CDR2 SYGVKD. The CDR3 spells CAISTRTGNSPLHF. The CDR3 DNA follows: TGTGCCATCAGCACAAGGACGGGCAATTCACCCCTCCACTTT.

The genes are TRBV29-1 and TRBJ2-7; D may be TRBD1 or TRBD2 (8 bases each). This CDR3 is built from 19 residues. The V gene's germline CDR1 is SQVTM and CDR2 ANQGSEA. The V end was cut by 4 bases, the J end by 2 bases, with 30 bases between. The CDR3 DNA follows: TGCAGCGTTGTCGGTCAGGGGGCGGGTAGCGGGAAGATCACCTACGAGCAGTACTTC. Protein: CSVVGQGAGSGKITYEQYF.

This sequence joins TRBV5-4 and TRBJ1-2; the D is unclear. CDR1 and CDR2 (germline): SGHNT, YYREEE (reference sequence). V gave up 0 bases and J gave up 4 bases, with 7 bases separating them. CDR3 length: 13 amino acids. This CDR3 reads CASSLDSLYGYTF. As DNA, the CDR3 is TGTGCCAGCAGCTTGGACAGTCTCTATGGCTACACCTTC.

The rearrangement joins TRBV28 to TRBJ1-1, with 7 bases that match TRBD1. CDR1 is MDHEN, CDR2 SYDVKM, per germline. V shed 6 bases, J shed 3 bases, and the junction held 16 bases outside the gene matches. This CDR3 contains 17 residues. CDR3 region: CASRLPSRGRKDTEAFF. The CDR3 DNA sequence: TGTGCCAGCAGACTACCCTCGAGGGGGCGCAAGGACACTGAAGCTTTCTTT.

V and J are TRBV5-1 and TRBJ2-3; 9 bases line up with TRBD2. Trimming cost V 4 bases and J 14 bases; bases outside gene matches: 8. Germline values: CDR1 SGHRS, CDR2 YFSETQ. This CDR3 is built from 12 residues. The CDR3, as DNA: TGCGCCAGCAGCAGGACTAGCGCCCTGCTGTATTTT. This gives the protein CASSRTSALLYF.

The chain uses TRBV7-9 and TRBJ2-6; 9 bases line up with TRBD2. Per the germline V gene, CDR1 is SEHNR and CDR2 is FQNEAQ (reference sequence). The CDR3 spans 20 residues. After removal of 7 bases from V and 1 base from J, the junction contained 17 bases not matched to a gene. The CDR3 reads CASTSKGLAGVFSGANVLTF. The CDR3 nucleotides read TGTGCCAGCACCTCCAAAGGGTTAGCGGGAGTATTTTCTGGGGCCAACGTCCTGACTTTC. The full variable domain, with the rest looked up from reference TRBV7-9 and TRBJ2-6, is DTGVSQNPRHKITKRGQNVTFRCDPISEHNRLYWYRQTLGQGPEFLTYFQNEAQLEKSRLLSDRFSAERPKGSFSTLEIQRTEQGDSAMYLCASTSKGLAGVFSGANVLTFGAGSRLTVL.

CDR3 region: CASSLFQGASYEQYF. CDR3 coding DNA: TGCGCCAGCAGCTTGTTCCAGGGGGCCTCCTACGAGCAGTACTTC. This rearrangement joins TRBV5-1 to TRBJ2-7; 8 bases match TRBD1. From germline, CDR1 is SGHRS and CDR2 YFSETQ. V shed 1 base, J shed 0 bases, and the junction held 3 bases outside the gene matches. CDR3 size: 15 residues.

The V call is TRBV12-3 or TRBV12-4, the J call TRBJ1-1; no firm D call. This CDR3 is 13 amino acids long. The ends were cut back, 4 bases at V and 5 bases at J, with 11 bases in the middle. The CDR3: CASSYGPGTEAFF. DNA for the CDR3: TGTGCCAGCAGTTATGGCCCGGGGACTGAAGCTTTCTTT.

The rearrangement links TRBV24-1 to TRBJ2-1; D is uncertain. The V end was cut by 0 bases, the J end by 8 bases, with 4 bases between. Germline V gene sequence: CDR1 KGHDR, CDR2 SFDVKD. CDR3 length: 12 amino acids. The CDR3 DNA is TGTGCCACCAGTGATTTGGATTATGAGCAGTTCTTC. Translating it yields CATSDLDYEQFF.

J is TRBJ1-1 and V is TRBV28; TRBD1 agrees at 7 bases. The CDR3 runs 14 residues. The junction had 4 bases not matched to a gene; V was cut back by 6 bases and J by 0 bases. Germline V CDR1 and CDR2: MDHEN, SYDVKM. CDR3: CASRTTGMNTEAFF. As DNA, the CDR3 is TGTGCCAGCAGAACGACAGGGATGAACACTGAAGCTTTCTTT. Full variable domain (remainder filled in from reference TRBV28 and TRBJ1-1): DVKVTQSSRYLVKRTGEKVFLECVQDMDHENMFWYRQDPGLGLRLIYFSYDVKMKEKGDIPEGYSVSREKKERFSLILESASTNQTSMYLCASRTTGMNTEAFFGQGTRLTVV.

V gene TRBV6-6 combines with J gene TRBJ1-1; D unclear. CDR3 size: 13 residues. Trimming removed 1 base from V and 3 bases from J, with 6 bases in between. Germline CDR1 reads MNHNY; CDR2 reads SVGAGI (reference sequence). CDR3 sequence reads: CASSYLVDTEAFF. In nucleotides, the CDR3 is TGTGCCAGCAGTTACTTGGTGGACACTGAAGCTTTCTTT.

This sequence joins TRBV6-5 and TRBJ2-1; D may match TRBD1 or TRBD2 (5 bases each). This CDR3 region has 15 residues. Germline V gene data show CDR1 as MNHEY and CDR2 as SVGAGI. Trimming stripped 7 bases from V and 3 bases from J, with 16 bases between. Here the CDR3 reads CASIKGLGGYNEQFF. CDR3 DNA sequence: TGTGCCAGCATTAAAGGCCTTGGGGGCTACAATGAGCAGTTCTTC.

This chain connects TRBV11-2 to TRBJ2-2; the D is unclear. The length of the CDR3 is 15 residues. V lost 6 bases to trimming and J lost 4 bases, with 15 bases between them. Germline CDR1 reads SGHAT; CDR2 reads FQNNGV. DNA for the CDR3: TGTGCCAGCAGGCCTCCGGGCAGATCCACCGGGGAGCTGTTTTTT. This sequence encodes CASRPPGRSTGELFF. The full variable domain, with the rest looked up from reference TRBV11-2 and TRBJ2-2, is EAGVAQSPRYKIIEKRQSVAFWCNPISGHATLYWYQQILGQGPKLLIQFQNNGVVDDSQLPKDRFSAERLKGVDSTLKIQPAKLEDSAVYLCASRPPGRSTGELFFGEGSRLTVL.

The chain joins TRBV27 to TRBJ2-1, with D unclear. The CDR3 contains 15 residues. Germline assignment: CDR1 MNHEY and CDR2 SMNVEV (reference sequence). Trimming took 7 bases from V and 4 from J, leaving 17 bases between them. Written as DNA, the CDR3 is TGTGCCAGCACCCTGATTGGAGTAGGGTACAATGAGCAGTTCTTC. Translated: CASTLIGVGYNEQFF.

This chain connects TRBV6-6 to TRBJ1-1; D is uncertain. Germline lookup yields CDR1 MNHNY and CDR2 SVGAGI (reference sequence). Between the trimmed V and J ends, which lost 4 bases and 4 bases, there was a span of 7 bases. The CDR3 is 12 amino acids. CDR3 DNA: TGTGCCAGCAGTTCCTGGGGCACTGAAGCTTTCTTT. Translated: CASSSWGTEAFF.

The genes are TRBV18 and TRBJ1-2; D remains unclear. This CDR3 spans 16 amino acids. V dropped 2 bases and J dropped 2 bases, with 15 bases sitting between them. Germline CDR1 KGHSH, CDR2 LQKENI. In DNA form, the CDR3 reads TGTGCCAGCTCACCATCCCAAGCCCCTATCAACTATGGCTACACCTTC. Its translation: CASSPSQAPINYGYTF.